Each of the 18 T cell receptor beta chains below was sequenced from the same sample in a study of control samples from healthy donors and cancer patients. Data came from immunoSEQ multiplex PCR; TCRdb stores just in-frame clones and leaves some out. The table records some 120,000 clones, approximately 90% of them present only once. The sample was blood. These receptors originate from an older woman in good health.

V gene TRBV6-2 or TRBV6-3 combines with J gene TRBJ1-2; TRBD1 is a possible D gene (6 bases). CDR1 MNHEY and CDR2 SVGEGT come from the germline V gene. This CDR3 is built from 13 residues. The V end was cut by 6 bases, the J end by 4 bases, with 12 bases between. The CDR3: CASSFTGIYGYTF. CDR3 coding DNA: TGTGCCAGCAGCTTTACAGGGATCTATGGCTACACCTTC.

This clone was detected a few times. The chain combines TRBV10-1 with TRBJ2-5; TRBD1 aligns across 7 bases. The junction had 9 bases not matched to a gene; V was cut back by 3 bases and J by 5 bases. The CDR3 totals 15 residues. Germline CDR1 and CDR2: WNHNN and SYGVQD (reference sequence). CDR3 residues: CASSDLQGIGETQYF. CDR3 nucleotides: TGCGCCAGCAGTGACCTACAGGGGATAGGGGAGACCCAGTACTTC.

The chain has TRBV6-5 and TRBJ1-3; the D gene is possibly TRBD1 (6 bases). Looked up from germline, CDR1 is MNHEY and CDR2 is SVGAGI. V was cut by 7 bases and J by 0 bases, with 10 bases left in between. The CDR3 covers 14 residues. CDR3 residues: CASITGFSGNTIYF. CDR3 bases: TGTGCCAGCATTACAGGGTTCTCTGGAAACACCATATATTTT.

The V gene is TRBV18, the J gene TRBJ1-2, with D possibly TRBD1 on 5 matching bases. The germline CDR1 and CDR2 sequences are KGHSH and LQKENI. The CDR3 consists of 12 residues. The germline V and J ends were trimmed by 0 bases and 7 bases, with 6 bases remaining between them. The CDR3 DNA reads TGTGCCAGCTCACCACCTGGGGGTGGCTACACCTTC. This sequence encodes CASSPPGGGYTF.

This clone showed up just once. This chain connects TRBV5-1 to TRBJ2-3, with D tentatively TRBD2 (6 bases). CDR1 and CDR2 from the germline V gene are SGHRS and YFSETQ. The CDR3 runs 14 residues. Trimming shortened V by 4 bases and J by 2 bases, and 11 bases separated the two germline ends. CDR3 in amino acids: CASSLATYTDTQYF. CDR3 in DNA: TGCGCCAGCAGCCTAGCGACTTACACAGATACGCAGTATTTT.

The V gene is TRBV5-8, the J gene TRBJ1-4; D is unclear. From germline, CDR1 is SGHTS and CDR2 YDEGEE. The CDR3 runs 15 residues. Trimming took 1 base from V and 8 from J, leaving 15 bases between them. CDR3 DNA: TGTGCCAGCAGCTTGTCTGGGGAAGTGAGCGAAAAACTGTTTTTT. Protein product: CASSLSGEVSEKLFF. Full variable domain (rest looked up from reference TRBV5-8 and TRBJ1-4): EAGVTQSPTHLIKTRGQQATLRCSPISGHTSVYWYQQALGLGLQFLLWYDEGEERNRGNFPPRFSGRQFPNYSSELNVNALELEDSALYLCASSLSGEVSEKLFFGSGTQLSVL.

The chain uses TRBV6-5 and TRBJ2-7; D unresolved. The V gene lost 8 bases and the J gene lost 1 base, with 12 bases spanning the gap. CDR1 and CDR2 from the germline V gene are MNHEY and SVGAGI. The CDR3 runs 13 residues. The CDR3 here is CASQGGQSYEQYF. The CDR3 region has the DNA TGTGCCAGCCAAGGTGGGCAATCCTACGAGCAGTACTTC.

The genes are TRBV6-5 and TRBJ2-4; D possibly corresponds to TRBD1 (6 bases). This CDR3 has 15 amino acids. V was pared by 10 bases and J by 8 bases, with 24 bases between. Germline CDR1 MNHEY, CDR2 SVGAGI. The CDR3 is CATRPLGGGFDIQYF. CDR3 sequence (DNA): TGTGCCACCCGGCCGTTAGGGGGTGGGTTCGACATTCAGTACTTC.

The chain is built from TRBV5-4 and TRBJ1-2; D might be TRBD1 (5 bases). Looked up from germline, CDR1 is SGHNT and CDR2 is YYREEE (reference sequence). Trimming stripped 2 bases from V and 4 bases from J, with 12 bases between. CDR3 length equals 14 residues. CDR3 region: CASSFSGGGYGYTF. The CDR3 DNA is TGTGCCAGCAGCTTTTCTGGGGGTGGCTATGGCTACACCTTC. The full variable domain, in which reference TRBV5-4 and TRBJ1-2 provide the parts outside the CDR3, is ETGVTQSPTHLIKTRGQQVTLRCSSQSGHNTVSWYQQALGQGPQFIFQYYREEENGRGNFPPRFSGLQFPNYSSELNVNALELDDSALYLCASSFSGGGYGYTFGSGTRLTVV.

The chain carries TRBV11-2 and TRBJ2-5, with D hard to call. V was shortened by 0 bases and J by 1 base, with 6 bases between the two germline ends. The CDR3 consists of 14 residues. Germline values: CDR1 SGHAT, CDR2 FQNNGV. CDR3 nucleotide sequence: TGTGCCAGCAGCTTAGAGGCTTTCCAAGAGACCCAGTACTTC. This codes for CASSLEAFQETQYF.

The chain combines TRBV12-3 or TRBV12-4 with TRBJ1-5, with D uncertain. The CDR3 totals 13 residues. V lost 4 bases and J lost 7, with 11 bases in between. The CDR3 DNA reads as TGTGCCAGCAGTTATTCGGGTGGCCAGCCCCAGCATTTT. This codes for CASSYSGGQPQHF.

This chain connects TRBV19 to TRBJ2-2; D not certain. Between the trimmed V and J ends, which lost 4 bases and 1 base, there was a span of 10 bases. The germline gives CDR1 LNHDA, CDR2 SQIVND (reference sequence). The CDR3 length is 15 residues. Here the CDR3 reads CASSTTWGNTGELFF. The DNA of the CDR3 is TGTGCCAGTAGTACCACTTGGGGGAACACCGGGGAGCTGTTTTTT.

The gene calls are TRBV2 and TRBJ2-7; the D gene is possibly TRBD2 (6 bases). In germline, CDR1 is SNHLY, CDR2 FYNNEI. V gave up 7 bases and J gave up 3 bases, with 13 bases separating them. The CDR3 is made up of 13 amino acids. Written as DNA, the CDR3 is TGTGCCAGCAAAACCGGGAGTTTCTACGAGCAGTACTTC. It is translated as CASKTGSFYEQYF. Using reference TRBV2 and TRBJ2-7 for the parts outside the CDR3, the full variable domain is EPEVTQTPSHQVTQMGQEVILRCVPISNHLYFYWYRQILGQKVEFLVSFYNNEISEKSEIFDDQFSVERPDGSNFTLKIRSTKLEDSAMYFCASKTGSFYEQYFGPGTRLTVT.

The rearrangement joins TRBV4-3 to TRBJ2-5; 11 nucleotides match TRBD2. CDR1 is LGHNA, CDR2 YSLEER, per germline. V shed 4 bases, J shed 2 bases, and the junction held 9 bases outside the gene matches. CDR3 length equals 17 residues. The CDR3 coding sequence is TGCGCCAGCAGCCCAGGTGCTAGCGGGGGGAGACAAGAGACCCAGTACTTC. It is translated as CASSPGASGGRQETQYF.

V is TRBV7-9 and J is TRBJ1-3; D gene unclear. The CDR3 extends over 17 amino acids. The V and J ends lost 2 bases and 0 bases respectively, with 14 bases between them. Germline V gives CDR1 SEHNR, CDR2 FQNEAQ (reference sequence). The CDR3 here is CASSLPRSRSSGNTIYF. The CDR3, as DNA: TGTGCCAGCAGCTTACCCAGGAGTCGCTCCTCTGGAAACACCATATATTTT.

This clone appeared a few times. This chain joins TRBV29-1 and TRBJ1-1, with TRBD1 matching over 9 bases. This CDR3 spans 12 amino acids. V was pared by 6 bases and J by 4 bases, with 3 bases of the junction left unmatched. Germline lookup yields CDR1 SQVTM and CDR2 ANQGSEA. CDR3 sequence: CSVQGASTEAFF. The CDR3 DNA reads TGCAGCGTACAGGGGGCGAGCACTGAAGCTTTCTTT.

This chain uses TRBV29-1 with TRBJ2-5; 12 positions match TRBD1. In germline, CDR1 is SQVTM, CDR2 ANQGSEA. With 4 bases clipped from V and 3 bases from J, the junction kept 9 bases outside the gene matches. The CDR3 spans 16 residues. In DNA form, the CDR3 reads TGCAGCGTTGTCGGGGGGACAGGGGGCGCGGAAGAGACCCAGTACTTC. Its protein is CSVVGGTGGAEETQYF.

The CDR3 protein is CATSRGGVFYGYTF. The CDR3 DNA reads TGTGCCACCAGCAGAGGCGGGGTGTTTTATGGCTACACCTTC. The rearrangement uses TRBV15 and TRBJ1-2, with unresolved D. The germline gives CDR1 LNHNV, CDR2 YYDKDF (reference sequence). Trimming left V 1 base short and J 5 bases short, with 11 bases between. The CDR3 is 14 residues long. Drawing the rest from reference TRBV15 and TRBJ1-2, the complete variable domain is DAMVIQNPRYQVTQFGKPVTLSCSQTLNHNVMYWYQQKSSQAPKLLFHYYDKDFNNEADTPDNFQSRRPNTSFCFLDIRSPGLGDTAMYLCATSRGGVFYGYTFGSGTRLTVV.